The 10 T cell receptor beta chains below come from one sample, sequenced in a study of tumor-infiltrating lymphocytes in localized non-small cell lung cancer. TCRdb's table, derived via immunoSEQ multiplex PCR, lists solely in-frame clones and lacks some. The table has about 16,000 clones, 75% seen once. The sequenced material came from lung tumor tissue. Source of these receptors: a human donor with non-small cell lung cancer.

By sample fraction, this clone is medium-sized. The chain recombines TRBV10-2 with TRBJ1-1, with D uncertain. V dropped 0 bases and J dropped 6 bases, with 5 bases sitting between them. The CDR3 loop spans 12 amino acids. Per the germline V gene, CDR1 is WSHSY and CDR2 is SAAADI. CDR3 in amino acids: CASSESTSEAFF. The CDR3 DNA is TGCGCCAGCAGTGAGTCGACTTCTGAAGCTTTCTTT.

The CDR3 loop reads CASSLGMTGKAFF. The CDR3 nucleotides are TGTGCCAGCAGCTTGGGAATGACAGGGAAAGCTTTCTTT. The chain is built from TRBV5-6 and TRBJ1-1; TRBD1 agrees at 7 bases. V lost 0 bases to trimming and J lost 9 bases; unmatched junction nucleotides: 5. Germline CDR1 reads SGHDT; CDR2 reads YYEEEE. CDR3 length equals 13 residues. Together with reference TRBV5-6 and TRBJ1-1, the CDR3 gives the full variable domain: DAGVTQSPTHLIKTRGQQVTLRCSPKSGHDTVSWYQQALGQGPQFIFQYYEEEERQRGNFPDRFSGHQFPNYSSELNVNALLLGDSALYLCASSLGMTGKAFFGQGTRLTVV.

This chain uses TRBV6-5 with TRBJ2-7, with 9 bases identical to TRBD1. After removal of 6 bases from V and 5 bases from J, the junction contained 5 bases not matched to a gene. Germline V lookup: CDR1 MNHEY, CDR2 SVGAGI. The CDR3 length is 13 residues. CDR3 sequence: CASRKTGGHEQYF. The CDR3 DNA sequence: TGTGCCAGCAGGAAAACAGGGGGCCACGAGCAGTACTTC.

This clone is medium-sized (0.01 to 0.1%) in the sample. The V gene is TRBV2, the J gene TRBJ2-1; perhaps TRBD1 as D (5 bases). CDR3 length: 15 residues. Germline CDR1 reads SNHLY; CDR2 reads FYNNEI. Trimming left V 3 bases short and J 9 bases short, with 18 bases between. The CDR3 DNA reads TGTGCCAGCAGTGATGCCAGGGTAGCTCCTAGTGAGCAGTTCTTC. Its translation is CASSDARVAPSEQFF.

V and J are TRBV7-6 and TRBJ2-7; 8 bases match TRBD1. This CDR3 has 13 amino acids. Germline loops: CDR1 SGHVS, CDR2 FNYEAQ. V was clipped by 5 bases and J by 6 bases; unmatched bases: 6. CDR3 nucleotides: TGTGCCAGCAGCACGGGACAGGTAGGCGAGCAGTACTTC. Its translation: CASSTGQVGEQYF.

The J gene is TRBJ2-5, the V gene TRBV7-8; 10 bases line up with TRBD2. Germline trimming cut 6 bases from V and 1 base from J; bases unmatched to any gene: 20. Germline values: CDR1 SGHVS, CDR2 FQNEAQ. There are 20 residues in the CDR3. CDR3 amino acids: CASSPGLGGAGGGLQETQYF. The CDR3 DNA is TGTGCCAGCAGTCCGGGTCTCGGCGGAGCGGGAGGGGGCCTCCAAGAGACCCAGTACTTC.

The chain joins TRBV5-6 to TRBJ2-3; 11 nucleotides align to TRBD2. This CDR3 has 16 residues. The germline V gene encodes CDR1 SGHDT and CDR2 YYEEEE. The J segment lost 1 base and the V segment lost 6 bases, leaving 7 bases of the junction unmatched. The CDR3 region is CASTLLAGGGTDTQYF. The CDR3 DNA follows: TGTGCCAGCACCTTATTAGCGGGGGGGGGCACAGATACGCAGTATTTT.

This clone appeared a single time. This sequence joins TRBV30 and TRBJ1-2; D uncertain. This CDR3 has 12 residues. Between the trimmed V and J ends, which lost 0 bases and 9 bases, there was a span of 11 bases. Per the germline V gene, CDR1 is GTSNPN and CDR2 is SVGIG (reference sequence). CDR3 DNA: TGTGCCTGGAGTGTTAGTGAGACCAGCTACACCTTC. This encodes CAWSVSETSYTF.

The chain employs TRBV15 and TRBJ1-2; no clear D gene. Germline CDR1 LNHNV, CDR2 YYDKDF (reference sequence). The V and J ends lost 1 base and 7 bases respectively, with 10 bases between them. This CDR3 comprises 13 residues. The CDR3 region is CATSRVDPSGYTF. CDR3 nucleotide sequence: TGTGCCACCAGCAGAGTGGATCCGAGTGGCTACACCTTC. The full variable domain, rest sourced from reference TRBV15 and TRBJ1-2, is DAMVIQNPRYQVTQFGKPVTLSCSQTLNHNVMYWYQQKSSQAPKLLFHYYDKDFNNEADTPDNFQSRRPNTSFCFLDIRSPGLGDTAMYLCATSRVDPSGYTFGSGTRLTVV.

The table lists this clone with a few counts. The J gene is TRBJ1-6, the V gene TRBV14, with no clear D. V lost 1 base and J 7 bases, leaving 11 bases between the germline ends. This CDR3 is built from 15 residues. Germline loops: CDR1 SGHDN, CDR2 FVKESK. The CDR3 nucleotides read TGTGCCAGCAGCCAAGCCTGGGGAAAGAATTCACCCCTCCACTTT. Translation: CASSQAWGKNSPLHF. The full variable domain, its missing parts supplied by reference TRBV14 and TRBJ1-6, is EAGVTQFPSHSVIEKGQTVTLRCDPISGHDNLYWYRRVMGKEIKFLLHFVKESKQDESGMPNNRFLAERTGGTYSTLKVQPAELEDSGVYFCASSQAWGKNSPLHFGNGTRLTVT.